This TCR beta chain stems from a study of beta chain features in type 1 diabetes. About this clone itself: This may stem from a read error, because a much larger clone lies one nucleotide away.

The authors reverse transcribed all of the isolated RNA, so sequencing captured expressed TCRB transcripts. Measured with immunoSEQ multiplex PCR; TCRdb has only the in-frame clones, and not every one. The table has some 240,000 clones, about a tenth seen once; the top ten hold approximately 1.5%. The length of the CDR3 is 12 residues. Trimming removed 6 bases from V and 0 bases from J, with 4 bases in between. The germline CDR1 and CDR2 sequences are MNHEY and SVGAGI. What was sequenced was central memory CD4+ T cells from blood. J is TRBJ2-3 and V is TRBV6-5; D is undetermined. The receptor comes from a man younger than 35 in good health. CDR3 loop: CASSSSTDTQYF. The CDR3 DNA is TGTGCCAGCAGCTCCAGCACAGATACGCAGTATTTT.